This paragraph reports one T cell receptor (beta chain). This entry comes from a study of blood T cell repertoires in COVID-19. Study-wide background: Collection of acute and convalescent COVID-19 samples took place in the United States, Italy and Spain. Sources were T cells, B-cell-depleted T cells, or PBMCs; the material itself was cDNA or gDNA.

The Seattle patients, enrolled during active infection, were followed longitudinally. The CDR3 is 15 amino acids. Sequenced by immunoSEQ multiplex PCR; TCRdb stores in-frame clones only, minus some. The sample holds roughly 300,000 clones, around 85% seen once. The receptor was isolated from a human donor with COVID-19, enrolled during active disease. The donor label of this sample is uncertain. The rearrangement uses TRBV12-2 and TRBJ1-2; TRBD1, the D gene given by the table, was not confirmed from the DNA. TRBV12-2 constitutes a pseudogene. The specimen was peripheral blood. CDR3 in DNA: TGTGCAAGTCGCCCGTGGGACAGGGGGCGAGATGGCTACACCTTC. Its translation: CASRPWDRGRDGYTF.